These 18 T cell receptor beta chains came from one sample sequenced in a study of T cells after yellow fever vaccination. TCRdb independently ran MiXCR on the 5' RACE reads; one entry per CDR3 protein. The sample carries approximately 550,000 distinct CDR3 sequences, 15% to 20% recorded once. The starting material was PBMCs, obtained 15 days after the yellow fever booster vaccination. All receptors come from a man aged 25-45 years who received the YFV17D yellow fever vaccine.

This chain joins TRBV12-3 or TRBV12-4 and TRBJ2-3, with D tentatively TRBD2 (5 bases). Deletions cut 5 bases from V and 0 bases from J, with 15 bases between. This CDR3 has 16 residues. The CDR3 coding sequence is TGTGCCAGCAGTGCACCCGGACTTGATAGCACAGATACGCAGTATTTT. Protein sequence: CASSAPGLDSTDTQYF.

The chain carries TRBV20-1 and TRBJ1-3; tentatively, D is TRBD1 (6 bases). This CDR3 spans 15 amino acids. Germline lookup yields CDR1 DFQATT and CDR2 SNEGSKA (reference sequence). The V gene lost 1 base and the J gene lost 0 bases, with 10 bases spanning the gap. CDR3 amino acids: CSARVLGGSGNTIYF. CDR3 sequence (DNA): TGCAGTGCTAGAGTTTTAGGGGGCTCTGGAAACACCATATATTTT.

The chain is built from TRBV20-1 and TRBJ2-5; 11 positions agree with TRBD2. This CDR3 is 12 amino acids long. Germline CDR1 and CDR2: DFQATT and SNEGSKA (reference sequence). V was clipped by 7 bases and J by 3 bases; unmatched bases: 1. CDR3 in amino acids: CSGLAGKETQYF. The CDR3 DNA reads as TGCAGTGGACTAGCGGGGAAAGAGACCCAGTACTTC.

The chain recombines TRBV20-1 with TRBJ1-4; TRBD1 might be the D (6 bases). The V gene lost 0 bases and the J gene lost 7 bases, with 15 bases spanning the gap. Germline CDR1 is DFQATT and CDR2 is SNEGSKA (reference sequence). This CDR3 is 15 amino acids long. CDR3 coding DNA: TGCAGTGCTAGAGACTACAGGGATCGAGGTGAAAAACTGTTTTTT. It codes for CSARDYRDRGEKLFF.

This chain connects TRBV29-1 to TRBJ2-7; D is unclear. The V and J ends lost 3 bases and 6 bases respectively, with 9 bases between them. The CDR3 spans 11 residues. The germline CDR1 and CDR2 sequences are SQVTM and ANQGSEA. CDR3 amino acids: CSVDKNAEQYF. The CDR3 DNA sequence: TGCAGCGTTGACAAGAATGCCGAGCAGTACTTC.

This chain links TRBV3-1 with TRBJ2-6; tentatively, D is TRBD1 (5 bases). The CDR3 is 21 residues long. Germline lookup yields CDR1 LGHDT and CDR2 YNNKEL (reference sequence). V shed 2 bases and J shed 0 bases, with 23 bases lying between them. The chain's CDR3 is CASSQLIDTGTGSSGANVLTF. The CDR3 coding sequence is TGTGCCAGCAGCCAATTAATCGACACAGGAACTGGAAGCTCTGGGGCCAACGTCCTGACTTTC.

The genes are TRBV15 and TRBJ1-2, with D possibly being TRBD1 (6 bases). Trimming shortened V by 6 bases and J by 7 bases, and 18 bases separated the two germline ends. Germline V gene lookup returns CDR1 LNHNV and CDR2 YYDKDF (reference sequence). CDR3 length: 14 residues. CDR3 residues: CATSVTEGGLGYTF. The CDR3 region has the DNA TGTGCCACCAGTGTGACAGAAGGGGGGCTTGGCTACACCTTC.

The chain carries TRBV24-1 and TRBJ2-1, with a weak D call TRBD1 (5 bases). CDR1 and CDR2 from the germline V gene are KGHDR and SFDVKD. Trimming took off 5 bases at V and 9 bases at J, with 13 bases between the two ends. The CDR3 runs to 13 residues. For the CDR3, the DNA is TGTGCCACCAGTGCCTCAGGGTTCGGTGAGCAGTTCTTC. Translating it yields CATSASGFGEQFF.

CDR3 nucleotides: TGTGCCAGTAGTACCGGACTAGCAGAGGCCTACGAGCAGTACTTC. As protein: CASSTGLAEAYEQYF. The V call is TRBV19, the J call TRBJ2-7; TRBD2 matches 8 bases. The V gene end was trimmed by 4 bases and the J gene end by 2 bases; junction bases not matched to a gene: 7. The CDR3 length is 15 residues. The germline V gene encodes CDR1 LNHDA and CDR2 SQIVND (reference sequence).

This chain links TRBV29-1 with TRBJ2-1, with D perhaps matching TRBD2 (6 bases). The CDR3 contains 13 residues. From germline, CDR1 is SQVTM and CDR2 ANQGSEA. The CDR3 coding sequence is TGCGCCTTTGCGGGACCCCCAGGCAATGAGCAGTTCTTC. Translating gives CAFAGPPGNEQFF.

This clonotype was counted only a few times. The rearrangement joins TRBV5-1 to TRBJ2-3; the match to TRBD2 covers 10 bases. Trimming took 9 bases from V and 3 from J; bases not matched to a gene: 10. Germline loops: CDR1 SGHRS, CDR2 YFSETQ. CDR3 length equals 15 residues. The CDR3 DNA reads TGCGCCACAAATTCCGGGACTAGCGAGACAGATACGCAGTATTTT. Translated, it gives CATNSGTSETDTQYF. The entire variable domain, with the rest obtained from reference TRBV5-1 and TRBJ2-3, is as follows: KAGVTQTPRYLIKTRGQQVTLSCSPISGHRSVSWYQQTPGQGLQFLFEYFSETQRNKGNFPGRFSGRQFSNSRSEMNVSTLELGDSALYLCATNSGTSETDTQYFGPGTRLTVL.

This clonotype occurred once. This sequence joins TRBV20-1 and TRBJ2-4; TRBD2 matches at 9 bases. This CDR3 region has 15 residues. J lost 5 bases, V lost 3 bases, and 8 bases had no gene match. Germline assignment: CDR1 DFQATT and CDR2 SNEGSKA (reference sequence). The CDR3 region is CSASPLGGRENIQYF. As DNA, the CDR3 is TGCAGTGCTAGTCCTTTGGGCGGGAGGGAAAACATTCAGTACTTC.

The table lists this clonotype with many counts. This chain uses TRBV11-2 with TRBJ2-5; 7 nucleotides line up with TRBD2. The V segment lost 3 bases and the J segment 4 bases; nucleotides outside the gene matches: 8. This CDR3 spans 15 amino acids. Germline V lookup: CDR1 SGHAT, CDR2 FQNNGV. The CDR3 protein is CASSFGLADLETQYF. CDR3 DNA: TGTGCCAGCAGCTTTGGCCTAGCGGACTTAGAGACCCAGTACTTC. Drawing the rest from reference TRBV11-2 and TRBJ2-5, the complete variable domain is EAGVAQSPRYKIIEKRQSVAFWCNPISGHATLYWYQQILGQGPKLLIQFQNNGVVDDSQLPKDRFSAERLKGVDSTLKIQPAKLEDSAVYLCASSFGLADLETQYFGPGTRLLVL.

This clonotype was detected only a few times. The CDR3, as DNA: TGTGCCAGCAGTAGACTAGCGGGAACAAGGGAACACGAGCAGTACTTC. Protein product: CASSRLAGTREHEQYF. The chain joins TRBV12-3 or TRBV12-4 to TRBJ2-7; 11 nucleotides match TRBD2. Unmatched junction bases numbered 11, after V lost 5 bases and J lost 5 bases. The CDR3 has 16 amino acids.

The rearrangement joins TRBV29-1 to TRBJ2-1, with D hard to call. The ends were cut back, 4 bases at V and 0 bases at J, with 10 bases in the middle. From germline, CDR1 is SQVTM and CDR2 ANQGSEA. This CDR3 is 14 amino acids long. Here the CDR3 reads CSVVEERSYNEQFF. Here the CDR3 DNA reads TGCAGCGTTGTCGAGGAACGCTCCTACAATGAGCAGTTCTTC.

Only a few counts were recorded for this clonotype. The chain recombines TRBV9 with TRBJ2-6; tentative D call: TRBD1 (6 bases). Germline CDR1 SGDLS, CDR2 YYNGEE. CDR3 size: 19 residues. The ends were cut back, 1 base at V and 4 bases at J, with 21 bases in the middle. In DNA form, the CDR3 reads TGTGCCAGCAGCGTAAACTCCCCCCGCACAGGGAGCGGGGCCAACGTCCTGACTTTC. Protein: CASSVNSPRTGSGANVLTF.

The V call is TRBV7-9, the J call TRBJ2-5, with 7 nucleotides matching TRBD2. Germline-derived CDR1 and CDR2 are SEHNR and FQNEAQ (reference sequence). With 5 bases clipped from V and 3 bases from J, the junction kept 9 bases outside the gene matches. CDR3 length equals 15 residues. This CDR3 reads CASSRELATEETQYF. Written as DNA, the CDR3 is TGTGCCAGCAGCCGAGAACTAGCGACCGAAGAGACCCAGTACTTC.

The CDR3: CASRPRPGLAGDTQYF. The CDR3 DNA reads as TGTGCCAGCAGACCACGTCCGGGACTAGCGGGAGATACGCAGTATTTT. V and J are TRBV6-2 or TRBV6-3 and TRBJ2-3, with 12 bases identical to TRBD2. Germline V gives CDR1 MNHEY, CDR2 SVGEGT. The V and J ends lost 6 bases and 5 bases, in that order; junction bases with no gene match: 9. The CDR3 length is 16 residues.